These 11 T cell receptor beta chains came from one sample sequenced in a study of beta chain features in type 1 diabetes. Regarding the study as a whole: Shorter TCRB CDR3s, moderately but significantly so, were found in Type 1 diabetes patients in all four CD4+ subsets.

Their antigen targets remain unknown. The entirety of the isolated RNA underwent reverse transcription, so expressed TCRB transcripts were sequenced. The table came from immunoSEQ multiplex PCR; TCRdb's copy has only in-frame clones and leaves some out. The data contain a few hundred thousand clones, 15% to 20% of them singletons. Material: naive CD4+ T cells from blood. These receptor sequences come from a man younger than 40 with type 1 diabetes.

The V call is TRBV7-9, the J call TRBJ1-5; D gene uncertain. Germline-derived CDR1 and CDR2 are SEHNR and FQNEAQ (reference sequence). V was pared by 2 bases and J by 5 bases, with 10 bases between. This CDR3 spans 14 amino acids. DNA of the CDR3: TGTGCCAGCAGCTTAAAGGGCCGCGATCAGCCCCAGCATTTT. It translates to CASSLKGRDQPQHF. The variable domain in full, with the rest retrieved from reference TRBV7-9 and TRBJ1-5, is DTGVSQNPRHKITKRGQNVTFRCDPISEHNRLYWYRQTLGQGPEFLTYFQNEAQLEKSRLLSDRFSAERPKGSFSTLEIQRTEQGDSAMYLCASSLKGRDQPQHFGDGTRLSIL.

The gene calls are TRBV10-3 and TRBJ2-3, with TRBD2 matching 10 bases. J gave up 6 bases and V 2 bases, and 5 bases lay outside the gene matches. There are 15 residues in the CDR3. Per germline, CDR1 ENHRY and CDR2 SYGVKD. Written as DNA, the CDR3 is TGTGCCATCAGTGAGAGCGGGAGGGCCTCTGATACGCAGTATTTT. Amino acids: CAISESGRASDTQYF.

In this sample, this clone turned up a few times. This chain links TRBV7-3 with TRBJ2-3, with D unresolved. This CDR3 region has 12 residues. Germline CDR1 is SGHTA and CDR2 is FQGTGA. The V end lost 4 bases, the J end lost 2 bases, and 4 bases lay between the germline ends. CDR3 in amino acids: CASSSNTDTQYF. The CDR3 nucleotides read TGTGCCAGCAGCTCCAACACAGATACGCAGTATTTT.

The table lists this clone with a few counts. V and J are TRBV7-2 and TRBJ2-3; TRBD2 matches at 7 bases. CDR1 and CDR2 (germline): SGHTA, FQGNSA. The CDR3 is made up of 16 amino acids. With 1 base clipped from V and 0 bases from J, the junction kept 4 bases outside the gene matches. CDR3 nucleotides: TGTGCCAGCAGCTTAGTGCGGGGGTCTAGCACAGATACGCAGTATTTT. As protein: CASSLVRGSSTDTQYF.

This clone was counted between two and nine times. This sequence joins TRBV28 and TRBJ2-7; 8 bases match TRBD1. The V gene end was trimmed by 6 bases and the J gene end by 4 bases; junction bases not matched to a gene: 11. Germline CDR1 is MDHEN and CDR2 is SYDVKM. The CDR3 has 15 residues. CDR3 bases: TGTGCCAGCAGGGGTGCAGGACAGGGTACTTACGAGCAGTACTTC. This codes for CASRGAGQGTYEQYF.

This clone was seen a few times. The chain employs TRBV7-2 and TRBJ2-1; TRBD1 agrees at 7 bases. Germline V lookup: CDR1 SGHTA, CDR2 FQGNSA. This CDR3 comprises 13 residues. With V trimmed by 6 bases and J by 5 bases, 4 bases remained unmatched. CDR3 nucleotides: TGTGCCAGCAGTTCCGACAGGGACAATGAGCAGTTCTTC. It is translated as CASSSDRDNEQFF.

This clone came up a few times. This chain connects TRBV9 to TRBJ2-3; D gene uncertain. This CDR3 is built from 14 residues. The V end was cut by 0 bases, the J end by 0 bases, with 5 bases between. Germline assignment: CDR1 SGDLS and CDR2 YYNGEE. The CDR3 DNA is TGTGCCAGCAGCGTAGCCCAGAGCACAGATACGCAGTATTTT. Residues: CASSVAQSTDTQYF.

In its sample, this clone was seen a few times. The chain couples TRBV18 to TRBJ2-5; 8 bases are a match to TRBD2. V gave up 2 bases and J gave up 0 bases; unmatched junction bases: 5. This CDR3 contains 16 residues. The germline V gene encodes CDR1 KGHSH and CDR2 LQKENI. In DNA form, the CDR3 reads TGTGCCAGCTCACCATTCACTAGCGGCTACCAAGAGACCCAGTACTTC. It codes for CASSPFTSGYQETQYF.

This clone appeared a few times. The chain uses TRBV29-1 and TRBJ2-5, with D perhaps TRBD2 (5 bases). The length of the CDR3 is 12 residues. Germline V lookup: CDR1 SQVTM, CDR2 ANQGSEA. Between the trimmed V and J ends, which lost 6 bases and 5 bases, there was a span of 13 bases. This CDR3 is CSVVPTGETQYF. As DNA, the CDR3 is TGCAGCGTGGTACCGACGGGGGAGACCCAGTACTTC.

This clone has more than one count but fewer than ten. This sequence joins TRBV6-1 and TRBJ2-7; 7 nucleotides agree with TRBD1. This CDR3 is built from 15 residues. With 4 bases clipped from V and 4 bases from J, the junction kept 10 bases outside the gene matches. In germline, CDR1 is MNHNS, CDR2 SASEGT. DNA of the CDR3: TGTGCCAGCAGTGGCTCCGACAGGGCCCGGTACGAGCAGTACTTC. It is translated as CASSGSDRARYEQYF.

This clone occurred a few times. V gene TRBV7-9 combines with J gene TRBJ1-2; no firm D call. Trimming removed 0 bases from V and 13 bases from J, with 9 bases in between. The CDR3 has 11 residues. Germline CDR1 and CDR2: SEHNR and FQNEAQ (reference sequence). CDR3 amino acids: CASSLAPASTF. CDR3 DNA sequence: TGTGCCAGCAGCTTAGCGCCAGCGAGCACCTTC.